Following are 17 T cell receptor beta chains from one sample sequenced in a study of T-cell reconstitution after alpha-beta-depleted transplantation in children. Library preparation (for TCRbeta) was performed with unique molecular identifiers. TCRdb ran MiXCR on the PCR reads and lists one entry per CDR3 protein. The sample lists approximately 120,000 distinct CDR3 sequences, roughly 10% seen once, with more than 20% in the top ten. Sample: PBMCs, mostly from graft donor cells, taken 180 days after TCRalphabeta/CD19-depleted stem cell transplant. The receptor set was obtained from a girl less than two years old who had a stem cell transplant for combined immunodeficiency, so the T cells may come from the graft donor.

This sequence joins TRBV3-1 and TRBJ2-5; D remains ambiguous. CDR1 LGHDT and CDR2 YNNKEL come from the germline V gene (reference sequence). This CDR3 region has 14 residues. The V and J ends lost 5 bases and 2 bases respectively, with 12 bases between them. Here the CDR3 reads CASSEPGLQETQYF. CDR3 in DNA: TGTGCCAGCAGCGAGCCAGGCCTTCAAGAGACCCAGTACTTC.

Concerning this clonotype: One end of the junction is discordant with germline, which a read error may explain. This sequence joins TRBV11-1 and TRBJ2-3; the D call may be TRBD1 or TRBD2 (6 bases each). CDR3 length: 19 residues. The germline gives CDR1 SGHAT, CDR2 FQDESV (reference sequence). CDR3 in amino acids: CDSSSTRGVLQGVTDTQYF. CDR3 coding DNA: TGTGACAGCAGCTCAACAAGGGGGGTCTTACAGGGTGTAACAGATACGCAGTATTTT.

This clonotype was observed a few times. The chain combines TRBV5-1 with TRBJ2-2, with 7 bases that match TRBD2. V lost 4 bases to trimming and J lost 5 bases; unmatched junction nucleotides: 11. CDR1 is SGHRS, CDR2 YFSETQ, per germline. The CDR3 loop spans 16 amino acids. The CDR3 DNA reads TGCGCCAGCAGCCGGCTTGGGCGGGAGTGGACCGGGGAGCTGTTTTTT. It specifies CASSRLGREWTGELFF.

This sequence joins TRBV6-1 and TRBJ2-3, with a weak D call TRBD1 (5 bases). V dropped 8 bases and J dropped 0 bases, with 15 bases sitting between them. The CDR3 length is 15 residues. CDR1 is MNHNS, CDR2 SASEGT, per germline. CDR3 loop: CASLPPQGSTDTQYF. CDR3 nucleotides: TGTGCCAGCCTTCCCCCTCAGGGCAGCACAGATACGCAGTATTTT.

The chain uses TRBV20-1 and TRBJ1-1; TRBD1 might be the D (6 bases). The V gene's germline CDR1 is DFQATT and CDR2 SNEGSKA (reference sequence). The CDR3 has 13 residues. V was shortened by 3 bases and J by 5 bases, with 13 bases between the two germline ends. This CDR3 is CSASGGLGTEAFF. Written as DNA, the CDR3 is TGCAGTGCTAGCGGGGGGCTGGGGACTGAAGCTTTCTTT.

For this clonotype: A much larger clone is a single base away; this may be a read error. The chain recombines TRBV10-3 with TRBJ2-7, with 10 bases matching TRBD1. This CDR3 comprises 14 residues. The germline V gene encodes CDR1 ENHRY and CDR2 SYGVKD. The ends lost 5 bases at V and 5 bases at J; junction bases unmatched: 6. CDR3 sequence reads: CAISQGQGMNEQYF. As DNA, the CDR3 is TGTGCCATCAGTCAGGGACAGGGGATGAACGAGCAGTACTTC.

The chain couples TRBV6-5 to TRBJ2-1, with a tentative D call TRBD2 (5 bases). Trimming removed 2 bases at V and 4 bases at J, with 6 bases between. Per germline, CDR1 MNHEY and CDR2 SVGAGI. The CDR3 spans 13 residues. CDR3 region: CASSYGEYNEQFF. CDR3 coding DNA: TGTGCCAGCAGTTACGGGGAGTACAATGAGCAGTTCTTC.

The V and J genes are TRBV7-8 and TRBJ2-7; possibly TRBD2 for D (6 bases). Germline CDR1 and CDR2: SGHVS and FQNEAQ. The CDR3 consists of 15 residues. The V and J ends lost 5 bases and 0 bases respectively, with 14 bases between them. CDR3 DNA sequence: TGTGCCAGCAGCCGAACTAGCAAACCCTCCTACGAGCAGTACTTC. Protein product: CASSRTSKPSYEQYF.

This clonotype was counted only a few times. V gene TRBV7-2 combines with J gene TRBJ1-5; D is ambiguous. CDR3 length: 15 residues. V shed 0 bases and J shed 0 bases, with 6 bases lying between them. The germline V gene encodes CDR1 SGHTA and CDR2 FQGNSA. The CDR3 reads CASSLAGYSNQPQHF. In DNA form, the CDR3 reads TGTGCCAGCAGCTTAGCGGGTTATAGCAATCAGCCCCAGCATTTT.

J is TRBJ2-3 and V is TRBV7-9, with D hard to call. The V end was cut by 5 bases, the J end by 4 bases, with 13 bases between. The CDR3 spans 14 residues. CDR1 and CDR2 (germline): SEHNR, FQNEAQ (reference sequence). CDR3 in amino acids: CASSTPPEPDTQYF. The CDR3 bases are TGTGCCAGCAGCACCCCACCGGAGCCAGATACGCAGTATTTT.

Only a few counts were recorded for this clonotype. CDR3 bases: TGCAGGGCCTCGGGATCCGGTCCCTACGAGCAGTACTTC. It codes for CRASGSGPYEQYF. V is TRBV20-1 and J is TRBJ2-7; TRBD2 is a possible D gene (5 bases). Germline CDR1 is DFQATT and CDR2 is SNEGSKA (reference sequence). CDR3 size: 13 residues.

About this clonotype: A junction boundary mismatches the germline segment, possibly from a read error. V gene TRBV6-5 combines with J gene TRBJ2-3; 11 nucleotides agree with TRBD2. The length of the CDR3 is 16 residues. Germline V lookup: CDR1 MNHEY, CDR2 SVGAGI. The DNA of the CDR3 is TGTGCCAGAAGTTACTTGGGACTAGCGGGCACAGATACGCAGTATTTT. It translates to CARSYLGLAGTDTQYF.

J is TRBJ1-1 and V is TRBV7-6; no firm D call. CDR3 length equals 16 residues. From germline, CDR1 is SGHVS and CDR2 FNYEAQ. V was clipped by 6 bases and J by 1 base, with 18 bases between them. Here the CDR3 DNA reads TGTGCCAGCAGTTCCCGGGTGTCCTACCCGAACACTGAAGCTTTCTTT. It codes for CASSSRVSYPNTEAFF.

The rearrangement uses TRBV20-1 and TRBJ1-2, with 8 bases identical to TRBD1. This CDR3 is 14 amino acids long. Losses at the gene ends were 1 base for V and 3 bases for J; bases not matched to a gene: 4. The germline V gene encodes CDR1 DFQATT and CDR2 SNEGSKA (reference sequence). For the CDR3, the DNA is TGCAGTGCTAGAGGCTACAGGGGGGACTATGGCTACACCTTC. This translates into CSARGYRGDYGYTF.

There are a few counts of this clonotype. The CDR3 here is CSVRGVNTEAFF. In nucleotides, the CDR3 is TGCAGCGTCCGGGGGGTGAACACTGAAGCTTTCTTT. This rearrangement joins TRBV29-1 to TRBJ1-1, with D tentatively TRBD1 (5 bases). This CDR3 contains 12 residues. V was clipped by 6 bases and J by 0 bases, with 8 bases between them. Per the germline V gene, CDR1 is SQVTM and CDR2 is ANQGSEA. The entire variable domain, with the rest obtained from reference TRBV29-1 and TRBJ1-1, is as follows: SAVISQKPSRDICQRGTSLTIQCQVDSQVTMMFWYRQQPGQSLTLIATANQGSEATYESGFVIDKFPISRPNLTFSTLTVSNMSPEDSSIYLCSVRGVNTEAFFGQGTRLTVV.

This clonotype has only a few counts. The chain couples TRBV7-9 to TRBJ2-5; the D gene could be TRBD1 or TRBD2 (5 bases each). Trimming removed 4 bases at V and 5 bases at J, with 20 bases between. CDR3 length equals 16 residues. Germline V gene lookup returns CDR1 SEHNR and CDR2 FQNEAQ (reference sequence). CDR3: CASSYSPGTPEETQYF. CDR3 bases: TGTGCCAGCAGCTACTCTCCCGGGACGCCTGAGGAGACCCAGTACTTC.

This clonotype was counted many times. This rearrangement joins TRBV2 to TRBJ1-4; 7 positions match TRBD1. J was trimmed by 5 bases and V by 5 bases; bases with no gene match: 5. This CDR3 has 14 residues. Germline loops: CDR1 SNHLY, CDR2 FYNNEI. CDR3 nucleotide sequence: TGTGCCAGCAGTCGACAGGGTGGAAATGAAAAACTGTTTTTT. Encoded protein: CASSRQGGNEKLFF.